Presented here are 9 T cell receptor beta chains from one specimen sequenced in a study of molecular identifiers for immune sequencing clone quantification (dated by TCRdb to the late 2010s). The library came from PCR. For sequencing, an Illumina HiSeq 4000 was employed. TCRdb ran its own pipeline on the public reads, namely fastp trimming at Q25 and MiXCR clone calling, and kept in-frame beta chains. When rows share a CDR3 protein, they turn into one entry using the most common DNA and genes. Counted in this sample were 85,000 to 100,000 distinct CDR3 sequences; around 20% of them appeared once. The ten largest clonotypes hold 0.85% to 1.2% of the sample. The source material was naive CD8+ T cells from blood, with Jurkat cell RNA spiked in. Reading the label with the study, this specimen's cell subset or site is: FACS-sorted CD8+CD4-CCR7+CD45RA+ naive T cells. The receptor source for this set is a human donor in good health. Some libraries in this study had Jurkat cell RNA spiked in.

Ten or more counts support this clonotype. The chain links TRBV30 to TRBJ2-7; D not resolved. V was clipped by 2 bases and J by 3 bases, with 14 bases between them. The CDR3 has 14 amino acids. CDR1 is GTSNPN, CDR2 SVGIG, per germline (reference sequence). Here the CDR3 reads CAWSPGPLGYEQYF. The DNA of the CDR3 is TGTGCCTGGAGTCCAGGACCCCTCGGCTACGAGCAGTACTTC.

This clonotype was counted at least ten times. The chain combines TRBV5-1 with TRBJ2-6; D gene ambiguous. From germline, CDR1 is SGHRS and CDR2 YFSETQ. There are 16 residues in the CDR3. V dropped 0 bases and J dropped 0 bases, with 7 bases sitting between them. The CDR3 coding sequence is TGCGCCAGCAGCTTGGTTTCGGACTCTGGGGCCAACGTCCTGACTTTC. Translation: CASSLVSDSGANVLTF.

Notes on this clonotype: The CDR3 does not close with the conserved phenylalanine or tryptophan, likely indicating a read error. The DNA of the CDR3 is TGTGCCAGCAGCCAATTTGCGGATATCGGGGATACGCAGTATTCT. This gives the protein CASSQFADIGDTQYS. The chain uses TRBV3-1 and TRBJ2-3; D gene uncertain. The CDR3 contains 15 residues. The V gene lost 2 bases and the J gene lost 6 bases, with 15 bases spanning the gap. Germline lookup yields CDR1 LGHDT and CDR2 YNNKEL (reference sequence).

Many counts were recorded for this clonotype. J is TRBJ2-2 and V is TRBV12-3 or TRBV12-4; 11 bases are shared with TRBD2. V shed 6 bases, J shed 4 bases, and the junction held 10 bases outside the gene matches. The CDR3 spans 17 residues. The CDR3 spells CASSQGGLAEITGELFF. The CDR3 DNA sequence: TGTGCCAGCAGCCAGGGGGGACTAGCGGAGATCACCGGGGAGCTGTTTTTT.

This clonotype was seen ten or more times. The chain employs TRBV7-9 and TRBJ1-5, with unresolved D. The CDR3 contains 13 residues. Germline values: CDR1 SEHNR, CDR2 FQNEAQ (reference sequence). The germline V and J ends were trimmed by 4 bases and 5 bases, with 9 bases remaining between them. Here the CDR3 DNA reads TGTGCCAGCAGCTCAGAGTTGGATCAGCCCCAGCATTTT. Translated, it gives CASSSELDQPQHF.

This chain uses TRBV29-1 with TRBJ2-7, with no clear D. The V and J ends lost 1 base and 1 base respectively, with 14 bases between them. CDR3 length: 15 residues. The germline CDR1 and CDR2 sequences are SQVTM and ANQGSEA. CDR3 sequence: CSVEAIYKGSYEQYF. As DNA, the CDR3 is TGCAGCGTTGAAGCGATTTACAAGGGTTCCTACGAGCAGTACTTC.

There are many counts of this clonotype. The chain carries TRBV20-1 and TRBJ2-3; the match to TRBD1 covers 11 bases. J gave up 5 bases and V 4 bases, and 8 bases lay outside the gene matches. The CDR3 is 15 amino acids. Germline assignment: CDR1 DFQATT and CDR2 SNEGSKA (reference sequence). CDR3 protein: CSANTRDRGEDTQYF. The CDR3 DNA sequence: TGCAGTGCTAATACCCGGGACAGGGGGGAAGATACGCAGTATTTT.

This clonotype was picked up a small number of times. This chain connects TRBV2 to TRBJ2-7; 7 nucleotides line up with TRBD1. The ends lost 5 bases at V and 4 bases at J; junction bases unmatched: 14. The CDR3 has 16 residues. In germline, CDR1 is SNHLY, CDR2 FYNNEI. CDR3 sequence: CASSLQRTGSGYEQYF. The CDR3 DNA follows: TGTGCCAGCAGTTTACAGCGGACAGGCTCCGGATACGAGCAGTACTTC. Together with reference TRBV2 and TRBJ2-7, the CDR3 gives the full variable domain: EPEVTQTPSHQVTQMGQEVILRCVPISNHLYFYWYRQILGQKVEFLVSFYNNEISEKSEIFDDQFSVERPDGSNFTLKIRSTKLEDSAMYFCASSLQRTGSGYEQYFGPGTRLTVT.

This clonotype occurred many times. The genes are TRBV6-5 and TRBJ2-5; 7 nucleotides agree with TRBD1. Germline V CDR1 and CDR2: MNHEY, SVGAGI. V shed 2 bases, J shed 1 base, and the junction held 7 bases outside the gene matches. This CDR3 comprises 16 residues. CDR3 nucleotides: TGTGCCAGCAGTTACGCCCCTCGACAGGGCCAAGAGACCCAGTACTTC. Protein sequence: CASSYAPRQGQETQYF.